The 6 T cell receptor beta chains below all came from one sample that was sequenced in a study of T-cell reconstitution after alpha-beta-depleted transplantation in children. Preparing the TCRbeta library involved the use of unique molecular identifiers. TCRdb re-called the PCR reads through MiXCR, storing one row per CDR3 protein. The table lists fewer than 500,000 distinct CDR3 sequences, approximately 41% of them singletons. This specimen consisted of PBMCs, obtained before TCRalphabeta/CD19-depleted stem cell transplant. These receptors all come from a girl aged 2-10 years with aplastic anemia, due to receive a stem cell transplant.

The V gene is TRBV6-5, the J gene TRBJ2-3; possibly TRBD1 or TRBD2 for D (6 bases each). Germline V lookup: CDR1 MNHEY, CDR2 SVGAGI. The CDR3 covers 17 residues. The ends were cut back, 0 bases at V and 4 bases at J, with 17 bases in the middle. CDR3: CASSYSSSGAVPDTQYF. The CDR3, as DNA: TGTGCCAGCAGTTACTCGAGTTCGGGGGCTGTCCCAGATACGCAGTATTTT.

The CDR3: CASSLGYARETQYF. CDR3 DNA sequence: TGTGCCAGCAGCTTAGGGTACGCTAGGGAGACCCAGTACTTC. The chain uses TRBV7-8 and TRBJ2-5; D gene uncertain. Trimming took off 1 base at V and 5 bases at J, with 11 bases between the two ends. This CDR3 spans 14 amino acids. Looked up from germline, CDR1 is SGHVS and CDR2 is FQNEAQ.

V gene TRBV3-1 combines with J gene TRBJ1-2, with no clear D. The CDR3 has 13 residues. Germline loops: CDR1 LGHDT, CDR2 YNNKEL (reference sequence). Trimming stripped 0 bases from V and 7 bases from J, with 9 bases between. Written as DNA, the CDR3 is TGTGCCAGCAGCCAAGAACCCGGGTTTGGCTACACCTTC. It encodes CASSQEPGFGYTF.

This clonotype was counted at least ten times. The chain carries TRBV12-3 or TRBV12-4 and TRBJ2-1, with 12 bases matching TRBD2. The CDR3 extends over 15 amino acids. V shed 6 bases, J shed 7 bases, and the junction held 7 bases outside the gene matches. CDR3 loop: CASRSSGRAANEQFF. DNA of the CDR3: TGTGCCAGCAGATCTAGCGGGAGGGCCGCAAATGAGCAGTTCTTC.

The chain carries TRBV7-6 and TRBJ1-2, with D tentatively TRBD1 (5 bases). CDR3 size: 14 residues. With 2 bases removed from V and 8 bases from J, the gap between germline ends came to 15 bases. Germline lookup yields CDR1 SGHVS and CDR2 FNYEAQ. CDR3 protein: CASSLSGGTLGYTF. The CDR3 DNA follows: TGTGCCAGCAGCTTAAGTGGTGGGACCCTCGGCTACACCTTC.

The chain joins TRBV20-1 to TRBJ2-5; 9 nucleotides line up with TRBD1. CDR1 DFQATT and CDR2 SNEGSKA come from the germline V gene (reference sequence). The CDR3 spans 14 residues. V was pared by 6 bases and J by 2 bases, with 7 bases of the junction left unmatched. CDR3 residues: CSARTGAGQETQYF. The CDR3 DNA sequence: TGCAGTGCCCGGACAGGGGCTGGGCAAGAGACCCAGTACTTC.